The source of this TCR beta chain is a study of response to subunit inactivated influenza vaccine. Findings and limits, study-wide: Authors suggested seasonal influenza vaccinations each recruit few new T cells.

This clonotype occurred a few times. The antigen remains unidentified. TCRdb recomputed calls from the RT-PCR reads with MiXCR, one row per CDR3 protein. In the table there are a few hundred thousand distinct CDR3 sequences, 20% to 25% of which are singletons. V was shortened by 7 bases and J by 6 bases, with 16 bases between the two germline ends. The germline V gene has CDR1 DFQATT and CDR2 SNEGSKA (reference sequence). The CDR3 length is 13 residues. The TCR originated in a man between 50 and 69 years old who received an inactivated influenza vaccine. Sequencing used PBMCs from blood, obtained less than 22 months after vaccination. The rearrangement joins TRBV20-1 to TRBJ2-1; D might be TRBD2 (5 bases). In nucleotides, the CDR3 is TGCAGTGGAGTTCTAGCCTGGGGCAATGAGCAGTTCTTC. It encodes CSGVLAWGNEQFF.